Listed here are 31 T cell receptor beta chains from one sample, sequenced in a study of blood T cell repertoires in COVID-19 (dated by TCRdb to about 2020). Library construction relied on the immunoSEQ multiplex PCR assay. The table comes from immuneACCESS by way of TCRdb, which keeps in-frame sequences with V and J called. Part of the clones is missing from these tables; in studies checked, under half for an unresolved V gene and the rest for unknown reasons. This sample comprises some 280,000 clones, 70% to 90% of them detected only once. The leading ten clones occupy around 4% of the sample. Sequencing used peripheral blood. These receptors were obtained from a woman aged 50 to 60 with active or convalescent COVID-19.

CDR3 sequence (DNA): TGCGCCAGCGGGGATCTTACTAGCGGGGGGGCAGGTGAGCAGTTCTTC. Its translation is CASGDLTSGGAGEQFF. The rearrangement links TRBV5-1 to TRBJ2-1, with 13 bases fitting TRBD2. The length of the CDR3 is 16 residues. Germline CDR1 is SGHRS and CDR2 is YFSETQ. Trimming took 7 bases from V and 9 from J; bases not matched to a gene: 13.

This clone has a single count. Written as DNA, the CDR3 is TGTGCCAGCTCACCAGAGCCAGGGGGCGCCTTGGGCTACACCTTC. Protein: CASSPEPGGALGYTF. J is TRBJ1-2 and V is TRBV18; 8 bases align to TRBD1. CDR3 length: 15 residues. Per the germline V gene, CDR1 is KGHSH and CDR2 is LQKENI. The J segment lost 8 bases and the V segment lost 2 bases, leaving 10 bases of the junction unmatched.

The rearrangement uses TRBV5-1 and TRBJ2-2; 12 bases fit TRBD1. The trim removed 4 bases at V and 6 bases at J, leaving 10 bases unmatched. This CDR3 is built from 17 residues. Germline CDR1 is SGHRS and CDR2 is YFSETQ. CDR3 protein: CASSPTGTGGWAGELFF. CDR3 DNA: TGCGCCAGCAGCCCTACCGGGACAGGGGGCTGGGCCGGGGAGCTGTTTTTT.

Only one count was recorded for this clone. The chain is built from TRBV5-1 and TRBJ2-1; 11 bases line up with TRBD2. V lost 1 base and J lost 2; bases outside the gene matches: 2. Germline-derived CDR1 and CDR2 are SGHRS and YFSETQ. The CDR3 loop spans 16 amino acids. In DNA form, the CDR3 reads TGCGCCAGCAGCTTGACTAGCGGGAGCCCCTACAATGAGCAGTTCTTC. It codes for CASSLTSGSPYNEQFF. Full variable domain (rest looked up from reference TRBV5-1 and TRBJ2-1): KAGVTQTPRYLIKTRGQQVTLSCSPISGHRSVSWYQQTPGQGLQFLFEYFSETQRNKGNFPGRFSGRQFSNSRSEMNVSTLELGDSALYLCASSLTSGSPYNEQFFGPGTRLTVL.

This chain joins TRBV19 and TRBJ2-7, with 9 bases aligning to TRBD1. CDR1 and CDR2 (germline): LNHDA, SQIVND (reference sequence). The length of the CDR3 is 15 residues. With 3 bases clipped from V and 1 base from J, the junction kept 4 bases outside the gene matches. CDR3 protein: CASSIFGTGSYEQYF. CDR3 coding DNA: TGTGCCAGTAGTATTTTCGGGACAGGGTCCTACGAGCAGTACTTC.

The rearrangement links TRBV6-4 to TRBJ2-5; 11 bases map to TRBD2. CDR1 MRHNA and CDR2 SNTAGT come from the germline V gene. CDR3 length: 14 residues. V lost 5 bases, J lost 4 bases, and 3 bases stayed unmatched. CDR3 amino acids: CASSPLAGVETQYF. For the CDR3, the DNA is TGTGCCAGCAGTCCACTAGCGGGAGTAGAGACCCAGTACTTC.

This chain joins TRBV27 and TRBJ1-4; the D gene is possibly TRBD1 (6 bases). Trimming removed 6 bases from V and 6 bases from J, with 17 bases in between. Germline-derived CDR1 and CDR2 are MNHEY and SMNVEV (reference sequence). This CDR3 spans 15 amino acids. CDR3 nucleotide sequence: TGTGCCAGCAGATTAAAACAGGGTGCCTATGAAAAACTGTTTTTT. Translating it yields CASRLKQGAYEKLFF.

This clone was detected only a few times. CDR3 in DNA: TGTGCCAGCAGGCCCGCAGGGGGCCACAATGAGCAGTTCTTC. Protein product: CASRPAGGHNEQFF. This sequence joins TRBV27 and TRBJ2-1; TRBD1 aligns across 8 bases. The CDR3 totals 14 residues. The germline V gene has CDR1 MNHEY and CDR2 SMNVEV (reference sequence). Germline trimming cut 6 bases from V and 5 bases from J; bases unmatched to any gene: 6.

This chain links TRBV5-1 with TRBJ2-1; 14 nucleotides agree with TRBD2. The CDR3 has 18 residues. Germline values: CDR1 SGHRS, CDR2 YFSETQ. V shed 6 bases and J 6 bases; nucleotides not matched to a gene: 14. This chain's CDR3 is CASNPRGLAGVWGNEQFF. In nucleotides, the CDR3 is TGCGCCAGCAACCCACGGGGACTAGCGGGAGTATGGGGCAATGAGCAGTTCTTC.

This clone appeared a single time. The V and J genes are TRBV5-4 and TRBJ1-2; the match to TRBD1 covers 7 bases. This CDR3 contains 15 residues. Per the germline V gene, CDR1 is SGHNT and CDR2 is YYREEE (reference sequence). V lost 0 bases, J lost 3 bases, and 5 bases stayed unmatched. The CDR3 nucleotides read TGTGCCAGCAGCTTGGCTTCGGGGACAGACTATGGCTACACCTTC. This encodes CASSLASGTDYGYTF. Full variable domain (outside the CDR3, taken from reference TRBV5-4 and TRBJ1-2): ETGVTQSPTHLIKTRGQQVTLRCSSQSGHNTVSWYQQALGQGPQFIFQYYREEENGRGNFPPRFSGLQFPNYSSELNVNALELDDSALYLCASSLASGTDYGYTFGSGTRLTVV.

CDR3 sequence reads: CASSPDGGGAFF. The CDR3 coding sequence is TGTGCCAGCAGCCCTGATGGAGGAGGAGCTTTCTTT. This chain connects TRBV4-2 to TRBJ1-1, with D uncertain. The CDR3 length is 12 residues. CDR1 is LGHNA, CDR2 YNFKEQ, per germline. Between the trimmed V and J ends, which lost 4 bases and 10 bases, there was a span of 13 bases.

The chain combines TRBV2 with TRBJ1-2; TRBD1 might be the D (5 bases). This CDR3 spans 13 amino acids. Germline loops: CDR1 SNHLY, CDR2 FYNNEI. The V end was cut by 5 bases, the J end by 6 bases, with 13 bases between. The CDR3 sequence: CASSLSGQNGYTF. The CDR3 nucleotides read TGTGCCAGCAGTCTTTCAGGGCAGAATGGCTACACCTTC.

This chain connects TRBV2 to TRBJ2-6, with 10 bases lining up with TRBD1. V was clipped by 4 bases and J by 9 bases; unmatched bases: 3. Germline assignment: CDR1 SNHLY and CDR2 FYNNEI. This CDR3 contains 14 residues. This CDR3 reads CASSGQGAVNVLTF. The CDR3 coding sequence is TGTGCCAGCAGTGGACAGGGGGCGGTCAACGTCCTGACTTTC.

This chain connects TRBV6-7 to TRBJ1-1; possible D gene TRBD1, 5 bases. TRBV6-7 is annotated as an ORF whose role is uncertain. CDR3 length: 20 amino acids. V was clipped by 4 bases and J by 1 base, with 28 bases between them. CDR3: CASSFRPTFGRAETNTEAFF. The DNA of the CDR3 is TGTGCCAGCAGTTTTCGACCGACCTTTGGCAGGGCTGAGACGAACACTGAAGCTTTCTTT.

This clone was seen only once. The gene calls are TRBV30 and TRBJ1-3, with D possibly matching TRBD1 (5 bases). There are 14 residues in the CDR3. The ends were cut back, 4 bases at V and 0 bases at J, with 10 bases in the middle. Per the germline V gene, CDR1 is GTSNPN and CDR2 is SVGIG (reference sequence). The DNA for the CDR3 is TGTGCCTGGAATAGGGGAAGCTCTGGAAACACCATATATTTT. Residues: CAWNRGSSGNTIYF. Full variable domain (outside the CDR3, taken from reference TRBV30 and TRBJ1-3): SQTIHQWPATLVQPVGSPLSLECTVEGTSNPNLYWYRQAAGRGLQLLFYSVGIGQISSEVPQNLSASRPQDRQFILSSKKLLLSDSGFYLCAWNRGSSGNTIYFGEGSWLTVV.

This clone was seen a few times. The rearrangement uses TRBV7-2 and TRBJ2-7, with 14 bases fitting TRBD2. The V gene's germline CDR1 is SGHTA and CDR2 FQGNSA. The CDR3 is 16 residues long. V shed 5 bases, J shed 3 bases, and the junction held 6 bases outside the gene matches. CDR3 amino acids: CASSPGLAGVNYEQYF. Written as DNA, the CDR3 is TGTGCCAGCAGCCCGGGACTAGCGGGAGTGAACTACGAGCAGTACTTC.

The gene calls are TRBV28 and TRBJ1-1, with TRBD1 matching over 7 bases. Trimming at V came to 7 bases and at J to 0 bases, leaving 11 bases not matched to a gene. There are 16 residues in the CDR3. Germline CDR1 MDHEN, CDR2 SYDVKM. The CDR3 coding sequence is TGTGCCAGCATCGCAGGGGGTCGCCCGTTGAACACTGAAGCTTTCTTT. Residues: CASIAGGRPLNTEAFF.

This rearrangement joins TRBV7-8 to TRBJ1-6; 7 nucleotides match TRBD1. Germline V CDR1 and CDR2: SGHVS, FQNEAQ. The CDR3 runs to 15 residues. V dropped 5 bases and J dropped 5; count of bases not matched to a gene: 6. Here the CDR3 reads CASSPRQGNNSPLHF. DNA for the CDR3: TGTGCCAGCAGCCCTCGACAGGGCAATAATTCACCCCTCCACTTT.

V gene TRBV20-1 combines with J gene TRBJ2-5, with 12 bases that match TRBD2. CDR1 and CDR2 (germline): DFQATT, SNEGSKA (reference sequence). V lost 3 bases, J lost 5 bases, and 7 bases stayed unmatched. This CDR3 is built from 15 residues. CDR3 in amino acids: CSASLAGGPRETQYF. The CDR3 bases are TGCAGTGCTAGTCTAGCGGGAGGGCCTAGGGAGACCCAGTACTTC.

V is TRBV30 and J is TRBJ2-1; D is perhaps TRBD2 (6 bases). Trimming took off 5 bases at V and 15 bases at J, with 20 bases between the two ends. This CDR3 spans 12 amino acids. Germline-derived CDR1 and CDR2 are GTSNPN and SVGIG (reference sequence). CDR3 sequence reads: CAWGTSGTERFF. DNA of the CDR3: TGTGCCTGGGGGACGTCCGGGACTGAGAGGTTCTTC.

The chain combines TRBV5-1 with TRBJ2-7, with 10 bases fitting TRBD1. Germline CDR1 SGHRS, CDR2 YFSETQ. This CDR3 is 15 amino acids long. Unmatched junction bases numbered 5, after V lost 2 bases and J lost 3 bases. In nucleotides, the CDR3 is TGCGCCAGCAGCTTCGGGACAGGGGTTTTCTACGAGCAGTACTTC. Encoded protein: CASSFGTGVFYEQYF.

This clone was counted a single time. The chain uses TRBV6-5 and TRBJ1-1, with D possibly being TRBD1 (5 bases). The CDR3 consists of 14 residues. Per the germline V gene, CDR1 is MNHEY and CDR2 is SVGAGI. V shed 2 bases and J shed 6 bases, with 13 bases lying between them. DNA of the CDR3: TGTGCCAGCAGTTACCCCTCTGAAGGGGCTGAAGCTTTCTTT. This sequence encodes CASSYPSEGAEAFF.

The V gene is TRBV27, the J gene TRBJ2-1; D perhaps matches TRBD2 (5 bases). V was cut by 2 bases and J by 10 bases, with 9 bases left in between. Germline V lookup: CDR1 MNHEY, CDR2 SMNVEV (reference sequence). There are 12 residues in the CDR3. The CDR3: CASSLLRGEQFF. Here the CDR3 DNA reads TGTGCCAGCAGTTTACTTCGGGGAGAGCAGTTCTTC.

The rearrangement joins TRBV19 to TRBJ2-3; 8 nucleotides agree with TRBD1. The CDR3 consists of 17 residues. With 1 base clipped from V and 6 bases from J, the junction kept 12 bases outside the gene matches. Germline V gives CDR1 LNHDA, CDR2 SQIVND (reference sequence). The CDR3 bases are TGTGCCAGTAGTATAGTGGGACAGGTCCTATTAGAGGATACGCAGTATTTT. Translated: CASSIVGQVLLEDTQYF.

This clone was recorded once. The gene calls are TRBV5-1 and TRBJ2-7; D is possibly TRBD1 (6 bases). V gave up 0 bases and J gave up 0 bases, with 7 bases separating them. Germline assignment: CDR1 SGHRS and CDR2 YFSETQ. The CDR3 spans 14 residues. CDR3: CASSLEQGSYEQYF. CDR3 DNA sequence: TGCGCCAGCAGCTTGGAACAGGGCTCCTACGAGCAGTACTTC.

The chain is built from TRBV5-1 and TRBJ2-1, with 13 bases matching TRBD2. There are 15 residues in the CDR3. The germline CDR1 and CDR2 sequences are SGHRS and YFSETQ. The V gene end was trimmed by 6 bases and the J gene end by 8 bases; junction bases not matched to a gene: 8. CDR3 in amino acids: CASTTGLAGWYEQFF. CDR3 bases: TGCGCCAGCACCACGGGACTAGCGGGGTGGTATGAGCAGTTCTTC.

This chain joins TRBV5-1 and TRBJ2-2, with 9 bases that match TRBD1. This CDR3 contains 15 residues. The trim removed 4 bases at V and 5 bases at J, leaving 6 bases unmatched. Germline CDR1 and CDR2: SGHRS and YFSETQ. CDR3 sequence reads: CASSPRGQGTGELFF. The CDR3 DNA sequence: TGCGCCAGCAGCCCCCGAGGACAGGGGACCGGGGAGCTGTTTTTT.

This chain links TRBV6-5 with TRBJ1-3; no definite D call. Per the germline V gene, CDR1 is MNHEY and CDR2 is SVGAGI. The CDR3 consists of 14 residues. Trimming removed 2 bases at V and 0 bases at J, with 5 bases between. CDR3 DNA: TGTGCCAGCAGTTACCTAAGCTCTGGAAACACCATATATTTT. Translating gives CASSYLSSGNTIYF.

This clone occurred once. The chain employs TRBV28 and TRBJ2-7; no clear D. CDR3 length: 15 residues. The germline V and J ends were trimmed by 5 bases and 0 bases, with 14 bases remaining between them. The germline gives CDR1 MDHEN, CDR2 SYDVKM. This CDR3 is CASSPPQAYSYEQYF. In nucleotides, the CDR3 is TGTGCCAGCAGTCCCCCCCAGGCTTACTCCTACGAGCAGTACTTC.

The chain joins TRBV27 to TRBJ1-1; the match to TRBD1 covers 10 bases. Germline lookup yields CDR1 MNHEY and CDR2 SMNVEV (reference sequence). The CDR3 spans 15 residues. With 5 bases clipped from V and 4 bases from J, the junction kept 7 bases outside the gene matches. This CDR3 reads CASSSRGQGSTEAFF. The CDR3 region has the DNA TGTGCCAGCAGTAGCCGGGGACAGGGGAGCACTGAAGCTTTCTTT.

The rearrangement uses TRBV5-1 and TRBJ2-6; D not certain. V lost 2 bases to trimming and J lost 4 bases, with 13 bases between them. CDR3 size: 16 residues. In germline, CDR1 is SGHRS, CDR2 YFSETQ. CDR3 protein: CASSFETRSGANVLTF. CDR3 nucleotide sequence: TGCGCCAGCAGCTTTGAGACCAGGTCGGGGGCCAACGTCCTGACTTTC.